This is a list of T cell receptor beta chains from one sample in a study of blood T cell repertoires in COVID-19. Only in-frame clones appear in the TCRdb table, and some are missing; sequencing was by immunoSEQ multiplex PCR. The table includes more than 95,000 clones, roughly 80% detected once. The source material was peripheral blood. The receptors stem from a human donor in a cohort sampled during active COVID-19. Each CDR3 is given with its conserved first and last residue.

>TRBV7-2|TRBJ1-4
CASSLGGREKLFF
>TRBV6-1|TRBJ1-5
CASSEAVIDSDSNQPQHF
>TRBV28|TRBJ2-7
CASGTGENYEQYF
>TRBV6-5|TRBJ2-5
CASSEAGGRETQYF
>TRBV30|TRBJ1-6
CAWVDNYNSPLHF
>TRBV7-3|TRBJ2-1
CASSSSGSYNEQFF
>TRBV2|TRBJ2-1
CASREQTGPYNEQFF
>TRBV5-1|TRBJ2-4
CASSSGDRKNIQYF
>TRBV28|TRBJ1-1
CASNPTGTRDTEAFF
>TRBV7-3|TRBJ1-6
CASSLNGDKDSPLHF
>TRBV13|TRBJ2-1
CARGTGVDEQFF
>TRBV7-8|TRBJ1-1
CASSLEGAEAFF